Below, 3 T cell receptor beta chains from the same sample are listed, as sequenced in a study of blood T cell repertoires in COVID-19. Profiled with immunoSEQ multiplex PCR; TCRdb holds only in-frame clones, not every one. The sample consists of some 30,000 clones, over 75% of them appearing once. Material for sequencing was peripheral blood. The receptors stem from a man aged 55 to 70 with active COVID-19.

The V gene is TRBV9, the J gene TRBJ2-1; 10 positions agree with TRBD2. CDR1 and CDR2 from the germline V gene are SGDLS and YYNGEE. This CDR3 contains 16 residues. V gave up 4 bases and J gave up 2 bases; unmatched junction bases: 6. The CDR3 DNA is TGTGCCAGCAGCCCCCGGACTAGCGGTACCTACAATGAGCAGTTCTTC. Its protein is CASSPRTSGTYNEQFF.

The rearrangement joins TRBV2 to TRBJ1-2; D remains unclear. Germline V lookup: CDR1 SNHLY, CDR2 FYNNEI. V lost 7 bases and J lost 8, with 17 bases in between. The CDR3 length is 13 residues. The CDR3 protein is CASTLDTARGYTF. The CDR3 nucleotides are TGTGCCAGCACCCTCGACACGGCTCGGGGCTACACCTTC.

The chain recombines TRBV19 with TRBJ1-5, with 7 bases lining up with TRBD1. V dropped 5 bases and J dropped 10; count of bases not matched to a gene: 11. The CDR3 contains 14 residues. The germline CDR1 and CDR2 sequences are LNHDA and SQIVND (reference sequence). CDR3 sequence reads: CASSPSTGTGPQHF. The DNA for the CDR3 is TGTGCCAGTAGTCCATCGACAGGGACGGGCCCCCAGCATTTT.